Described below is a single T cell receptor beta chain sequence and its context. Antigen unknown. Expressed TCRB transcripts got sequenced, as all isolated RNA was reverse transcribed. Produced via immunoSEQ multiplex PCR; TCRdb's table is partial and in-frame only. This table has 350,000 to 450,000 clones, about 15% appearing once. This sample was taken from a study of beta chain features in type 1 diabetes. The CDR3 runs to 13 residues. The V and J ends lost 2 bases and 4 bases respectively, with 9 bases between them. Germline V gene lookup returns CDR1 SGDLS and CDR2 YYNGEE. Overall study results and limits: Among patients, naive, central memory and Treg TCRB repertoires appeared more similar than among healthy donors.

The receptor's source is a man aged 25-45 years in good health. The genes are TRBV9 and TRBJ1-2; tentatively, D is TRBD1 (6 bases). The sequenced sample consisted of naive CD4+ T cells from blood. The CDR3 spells CASSVSGAYGYTF. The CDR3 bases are TGTGCCAGCAGCGTTTCAGGGGCCTATGGCTACACCTTC.